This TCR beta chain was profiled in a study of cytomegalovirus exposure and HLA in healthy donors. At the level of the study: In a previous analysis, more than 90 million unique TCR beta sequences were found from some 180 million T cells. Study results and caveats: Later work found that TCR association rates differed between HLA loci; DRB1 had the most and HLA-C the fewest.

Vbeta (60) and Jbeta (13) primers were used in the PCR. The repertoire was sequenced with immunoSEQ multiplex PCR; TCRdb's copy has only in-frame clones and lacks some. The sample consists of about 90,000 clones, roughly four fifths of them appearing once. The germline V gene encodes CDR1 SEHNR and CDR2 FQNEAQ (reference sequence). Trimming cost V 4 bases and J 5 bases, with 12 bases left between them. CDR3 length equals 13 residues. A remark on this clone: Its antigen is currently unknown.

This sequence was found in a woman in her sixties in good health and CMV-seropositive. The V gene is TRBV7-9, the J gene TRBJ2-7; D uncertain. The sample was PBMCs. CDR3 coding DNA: TGTGCCAGCAGCTCGAGCCCCCTGCACGAGCAGTACTTC. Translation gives CASSSSPLHEQYF.